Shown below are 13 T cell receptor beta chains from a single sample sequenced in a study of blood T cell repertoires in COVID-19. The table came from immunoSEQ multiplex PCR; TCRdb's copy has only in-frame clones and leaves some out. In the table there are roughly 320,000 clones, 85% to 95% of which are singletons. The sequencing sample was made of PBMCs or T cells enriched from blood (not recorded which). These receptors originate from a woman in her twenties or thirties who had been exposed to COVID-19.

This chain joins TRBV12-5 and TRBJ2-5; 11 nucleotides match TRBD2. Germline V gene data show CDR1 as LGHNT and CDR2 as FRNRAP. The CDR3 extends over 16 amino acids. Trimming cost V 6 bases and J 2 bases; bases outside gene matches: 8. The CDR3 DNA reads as TGTGCTAGTGGCCCCGGGACTAGCGGCCGACAAGAGACCCAGTACTTC. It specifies CASGPGTSGRQETQYF.

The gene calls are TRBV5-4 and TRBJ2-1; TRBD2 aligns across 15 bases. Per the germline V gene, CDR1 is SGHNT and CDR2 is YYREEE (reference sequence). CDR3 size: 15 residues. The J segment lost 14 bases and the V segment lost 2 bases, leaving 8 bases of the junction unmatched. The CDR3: CASSFSGTSGGRKFF. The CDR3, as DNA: TGTGCCAGCAGCTTCTCCGGGACTAGCGGGGGGCGGAAGTTCTTC. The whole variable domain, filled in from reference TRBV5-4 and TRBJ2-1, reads ETGVTQSPTHLIKTRGQQVTLRCSSQSGHNTVSWYQQALGQGPQFIFQYYREEENGRGNFPPRFSGLQFPNYSSELNVNALELDDSALYLCASSFSGTSGGRKFFGPGTRLTVL.

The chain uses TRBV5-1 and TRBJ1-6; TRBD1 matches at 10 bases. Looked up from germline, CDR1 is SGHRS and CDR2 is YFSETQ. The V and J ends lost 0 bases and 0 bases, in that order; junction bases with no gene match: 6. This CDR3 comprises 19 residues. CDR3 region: CASSLVDRGSFSYNSPLHF. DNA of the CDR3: TGCGCCAGCAGCTTGGTGGACAGGGGGTCCTTCTCCTATAATTCACCCCTCCACTTT.

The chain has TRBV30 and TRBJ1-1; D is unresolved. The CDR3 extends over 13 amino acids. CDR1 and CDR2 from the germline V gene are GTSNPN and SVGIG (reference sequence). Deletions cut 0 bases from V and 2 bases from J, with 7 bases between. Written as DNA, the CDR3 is TGTGCCTGGAGTGTACTAGTAAACACTGAAGCTTTCTTT. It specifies CAWSVLVNTEAFF.

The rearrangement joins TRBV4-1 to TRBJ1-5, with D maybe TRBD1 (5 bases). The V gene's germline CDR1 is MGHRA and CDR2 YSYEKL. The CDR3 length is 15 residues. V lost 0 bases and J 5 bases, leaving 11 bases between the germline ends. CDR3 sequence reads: CASSQDYAGHQPQHF. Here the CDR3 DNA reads TGCGCCAGCAGCCAAGACTATGCAGGGCATCAGCCCCAGCATTTT.

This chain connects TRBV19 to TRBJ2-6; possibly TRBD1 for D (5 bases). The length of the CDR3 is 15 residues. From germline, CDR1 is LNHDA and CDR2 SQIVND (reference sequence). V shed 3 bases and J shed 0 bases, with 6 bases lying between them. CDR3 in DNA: TGTGCCAGTAGTATGGGGCTCTCTGGGGCCAACGTCCTGACTTTC. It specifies CASSMGLSGANVLTF.

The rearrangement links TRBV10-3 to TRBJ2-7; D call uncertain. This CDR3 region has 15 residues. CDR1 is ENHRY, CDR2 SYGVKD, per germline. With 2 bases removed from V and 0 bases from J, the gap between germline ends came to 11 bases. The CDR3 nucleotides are TGTGCCATCAGTGAGACATTATTAAGCTCCTACGAGCAGTACTTC. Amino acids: CAISETLLSSYEQYF.

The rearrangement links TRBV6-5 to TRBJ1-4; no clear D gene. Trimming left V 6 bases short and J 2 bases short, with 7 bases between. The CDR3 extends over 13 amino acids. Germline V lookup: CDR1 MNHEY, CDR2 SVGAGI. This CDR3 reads CASRHPTNEKLFF. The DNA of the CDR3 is TGTGCCAGCAGACATCCCACTAATGAAAAACTGTTTTTT.

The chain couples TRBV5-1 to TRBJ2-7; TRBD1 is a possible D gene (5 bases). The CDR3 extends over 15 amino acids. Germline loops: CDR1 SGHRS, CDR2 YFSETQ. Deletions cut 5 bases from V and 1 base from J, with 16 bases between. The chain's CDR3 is CASRPSRARSYEQYF. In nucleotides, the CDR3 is TGCGCCAGCAGGCCCTCCAGGGCCCGATCCTACGAGCAGTACTTC.

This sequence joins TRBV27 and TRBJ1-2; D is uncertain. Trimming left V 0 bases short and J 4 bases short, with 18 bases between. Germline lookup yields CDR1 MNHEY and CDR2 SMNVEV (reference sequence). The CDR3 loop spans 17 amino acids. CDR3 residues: CASSLSPARESSYGYTF. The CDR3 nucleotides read TGTGCCAGCAGTTTATCCCCGGCGAGGGAATCTAGCTATGGCTACACCTTC.

The CDR3 region has the DNA TGTGCCAGCAGGCCCAGTATGAACACTGAAGCTTTCTTT. This translates into CASRPSMNTEAFF. The chain has TRBV6-4 and TRBJ1-1; no definite D call. CDR3 length equals 13 residues. Germline-derived CDR1 and CDR2 are MRHNA and SNTAGT. Trimming shortened V by 6 bases and J by 0 bases, and 8 bases separated the two germline ends.

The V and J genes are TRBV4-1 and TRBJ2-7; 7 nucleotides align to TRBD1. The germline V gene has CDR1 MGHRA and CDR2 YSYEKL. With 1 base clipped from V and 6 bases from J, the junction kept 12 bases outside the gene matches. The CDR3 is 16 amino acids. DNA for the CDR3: TGCGCCAGCAGCCAAGTTACCCTAAAGGACAGGTTCGAGCAGTACTTC. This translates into CASSQVTLKDRFEQYF.

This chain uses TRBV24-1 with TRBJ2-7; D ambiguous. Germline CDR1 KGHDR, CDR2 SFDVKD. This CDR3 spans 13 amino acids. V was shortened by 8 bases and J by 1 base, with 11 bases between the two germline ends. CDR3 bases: TGTGCCACCATCCGTCAGAAGTCCTACGAGCAGTACTTC. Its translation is CATIRQKSYEQYF.